This T cell receptor (beta chain) appears in the sequencing data of a study of spatial heterogeneity in lung cancer. Study overall: The donor group consisted of roughly 70 patients who had untreated, early-stage non-small cell lung cancer. The authors sequenced available follow-up PBMC samples, taken a median of around 23 months after resection.

Single TCR cDNA molecules each had their own unique molecular identifier. TCRdb recomputed calls from the 5' RACE reads with MiXCR, one row per CDR3 protein. The sample comprises under 30,000 distinct CDR3 sequences, 6% of which are singletons, and approximately 20% rests with the top ten. Germline V CDR1 and CDR2: SEHNR, FQNEAQ (reference sequence). The CDR3 consists of 14 residues. V lost 2 bases and J lost 4, with 12 bases in between. This clonotype was seen at least ten times. Time point noted: blood at routine non-recurrence follow-up after resection. Whole RNA, which was extracted from tumor, nontumor lung tissue or frozen PBMC, was sequenced without any cell sorting.

The source was PBMCs, collected at follow-up. This chain connects TRBV7-9 to TRBJ2-7; D gene uncertain. The TCR originated in a male donor with early-stage non-small cell lung cancer. The DNA for the CDR3 is TGTGCCAGCAGCTTATATGGTGGAATGTACGAGCAGTACTTC. It encodes CASSLYGGMYEQYF.